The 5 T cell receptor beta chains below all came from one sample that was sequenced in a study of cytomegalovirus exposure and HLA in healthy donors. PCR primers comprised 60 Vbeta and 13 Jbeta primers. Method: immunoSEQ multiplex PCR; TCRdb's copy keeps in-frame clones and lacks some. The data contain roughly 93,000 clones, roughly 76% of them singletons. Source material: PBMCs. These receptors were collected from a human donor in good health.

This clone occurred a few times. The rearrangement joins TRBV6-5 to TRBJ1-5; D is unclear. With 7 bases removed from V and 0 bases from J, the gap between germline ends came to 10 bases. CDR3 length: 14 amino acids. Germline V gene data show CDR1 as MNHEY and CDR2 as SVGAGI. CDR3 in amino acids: CASTRGGSNQPQHF. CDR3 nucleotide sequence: TGTGCCAGCACCCGAGGCGGTAGCAATCAGCCCCAGCATTTT.

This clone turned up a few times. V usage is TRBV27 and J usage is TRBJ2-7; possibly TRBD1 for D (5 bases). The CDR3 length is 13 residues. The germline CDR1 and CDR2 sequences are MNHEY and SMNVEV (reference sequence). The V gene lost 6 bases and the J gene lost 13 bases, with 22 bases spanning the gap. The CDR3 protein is CASRPGHSRSFYF. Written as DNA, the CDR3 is TGTGCCAGCAGGCCAGGACATTCCCGCAGTTTCTACTTC.

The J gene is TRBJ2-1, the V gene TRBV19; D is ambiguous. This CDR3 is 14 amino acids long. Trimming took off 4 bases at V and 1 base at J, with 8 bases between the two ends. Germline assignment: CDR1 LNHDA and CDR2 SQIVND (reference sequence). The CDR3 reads CASSTGSSYNEQFF. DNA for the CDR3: TGTGCCAGTAGTACGGGTTCTTCCTACAATGAGCAGTTCTTC.

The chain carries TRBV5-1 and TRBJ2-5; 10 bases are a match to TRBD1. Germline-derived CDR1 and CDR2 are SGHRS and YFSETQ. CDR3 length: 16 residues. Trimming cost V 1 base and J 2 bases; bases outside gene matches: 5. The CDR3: CASSLSTGGIQETQYF. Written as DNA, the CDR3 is TGCGCCAGCAGCTTGTCGACAGGGGGCATTCAAGAGACCCAGTACTTC.

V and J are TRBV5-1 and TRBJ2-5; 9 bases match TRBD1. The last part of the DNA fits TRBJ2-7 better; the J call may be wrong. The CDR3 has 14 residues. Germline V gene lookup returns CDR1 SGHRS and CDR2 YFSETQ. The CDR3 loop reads CASSPMTGGYEQYF. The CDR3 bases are TGCGCCAGCAGCCCAATGACAGGGGGCTACGAGCAGTACTTC.